Below, 3 T cell receptor beta chains from the same sample are listed, as sequenced in a study of regulatory T cells in long-lasting Graves disease. Library construction for TCR beta used iRepertoire HTBI primers and Arm-PCR of CDR3 regions. From the multiplex PCR reads, TCRdb called clonotypes with MiXCR, one entry per CDR3 protein. This table holds over 350,000 distinct CDR3 sequences, 15% found once. Time point noted: newly diagnosed GD, antithyroid drugs for less than 3 months. There was RNA extracted from PBMCs, and the TCR library was made from it. Another study also made use of these data, one on T cells in Graves' hyperthyroidism and ophthalmopathy.

The input for sequencing was peripheral blood mononuclear cells (PBMCs), taken at new diagnosis, from a patient treated with antithyroid drugs. The receptor set was obtained from a woman aged 40 to 50 with Graves disease.

This clonotype was detected many times. This sequence joins TRBV20-1 and TRBJ1-2, with TRBD1 matching over 8 bases. V lost 3 bases, J lost 8 bases, and 11 bases stayed unmatched. This CDR3 contains 14 residues. CDR1 is DFQATT, CDR2 SNEGSKA, per germline (reference sequence). The CDR3 coding sequence is TGCAGTGCTAGTAGGACAGGGCCGCTAAAGGGCTACACCTTC. Translated: CSASRTGPLKGYTF.

This clonotype has a count of ten or more. The gene calls are TRBV5-1 and TRBJ2-1; D unclear. This CDR3 contains 12 residues. V gave up 4 bases and J gave up 6 bases, with 8 bases separating them. Germline V lookup: CDR1 SGHRS, CDR2 YFSETQ. In nucleotides, the CDR3 is TGCGCCAGCAGCCGAAATAGCAATGAGCAGTTCTTC. Its protein is CASSRNSNEQFF.

This clonotype was seen at least ten times. This sequence joins TRBV13 and TRBJ2-1, with 7 bases lining up with TRBD2. The CDR3 covers 16 residues. The V gene's germline CDR1 is PRHDT and CDR2 FYEKMQ (reference sequence). V lost 6 bases to trimming and J lost 3 bases; unmatched junction nucleotides: 11. CDR3 loop: CASRPWAGAVYNEQFF. The CDR3 nucleotides read TGTGCCAGCAGACCCTGGGCGGGAGCGGTCTACAATGAGCAGTTCTTC. Looking up the rest from reference TRBV13 and TRBJ2-1 gives the full variable domain: AAGVIQSPRHLIKEKRETATLKCYPIPRHDTVYWYQQGPGQDPQFLISFYEKMQSDKGSIPDRFSAQQFSDYHSELNMSSLELGDSALYFCASRPWAGAVYNEQFFGPGTRLTVL.